These 6 T cell receptor beta chains share one sample of origin, sequenced in a study of blood T cell repertoires in COVID-19. Produced via immunoSEQ multiplex PCR; TCRdb's table is partial and in-frame only. The table has 200,000 or so clones, roughly 90% seen once. The specimen sequenced was peripheral blood. The source of these receptors is a man aged 50 to 60 with COVID-19, enrolled during active disease.

This rearrangement joins TRBV5-6 to TRBJ1-6; D remains unclear. V was trimmed by 3 bases and J by 9 bases, leaving 13 bases between them. Germline assignment: CDR1 SGHDT and CDR2 YYEEEE. The CDR3 consists of 14 residues. Here the CDR3 DNA reads TGTGCCAGCAGCTCGGGGAGAGGATCTTCACCCCTCCACTTT. Translating it yields CASSSGRGSSPLHF.

V is TRBV29-1 and J is TRBJ2-1; TRBD1 might be the D (5 bases). The CDR3 has 12 residues. Trimming took off 4 bases at V and 8 bases at J, with 12 bases between the two ends. Germline loops: CDR1 SQVTM, CDR2 ANQGSEA. CDR3 region: CSVARARDEQFF. Written as DNA, the CDR3 is TGCAGCGTTGCCAGGGCTAGGGATGAGCAGTTCTTC.

The V call is TRBV4-2, the J call TRBJ1-4; D is uncertain. CDR3 length: 12 residues. The germline V gene encodes CDR1 LGHNA and CDR2 YNFKEQ. V dropped 4 bases and J dropped 15 bases, with 15 bases sitting between them. The CDR3 DNA is TGTGCCAGCAGCCTGGAGGAGCAGGAGGTGTTTTTT. Protein: CASSLEEQEVFF.

The chain uses TRBV7-8 and TRBJ2-7; 13 nucleotides line up with TRBD2. CDR1 and CDR2 (germline): SGHVS, FQNEAQ. The CDR3 sequence is 18 residues long. V was pared by 0 bases and J by 2 bases, with 7 bases of the junction left unmatched. The chain's CDR3 is CASSLALTSGGVTYEQYF. The CDR3 nucleotides are TGTGCCAGCAGCTTAGCGCTCACTAGCGGGGGGGTTACCTACGAGCAGTACTTC.

This chain connects TRBV11-2 to TRBJ2-5; 9 bases agree with TRBD2. This CDR3 is built from 17 residues. CDR1 SGHAT and CDR2 FQNNGV come from the germline V gene. The ends lost 2 bases at V and 5 bases at J; junction bases unmatched: 12. The CDR3 DNA follows: TGTGCCAGCAGCTTATTAAGGGTTGCGGGGGGGCCTGAGACCCAGTACTTC. It codes for CASSLLRVAGGPETQYF.

The V and J genes are TRBV9 and TRBJ1-1; 7 bases match TRBD1. From germline, CDR1 is SGDLS and CDR2 YYNGEE. The J segment lost 3 bases and the V segment lost 3 bases, leaving 5 bases of the junction unmatched. The CDR3 loop spans 14 amino acids. This chain's CDR3 is CASSERTGDTEAFF. The CDR3 DNA sequence: TGTGCCAGCAGCGAGCGTACAGGGGACACTGAAGCTTTCTTT.